The 8 T cell receptor beta chains presented below share a single source sample, sequenced in a study of beta chain features in type 1 diabetes (dated by TCRdb to about 2018). Library prep was done by the immunoSEQ multiplex PCR assay. The entire amount of isolated RNA was reverse transcribed using the High Capacity cDNA Reverse Transcription Kit, so the sequenced TCRB transcripts were expressed ones. As stored in TCRdb, this immuneACCESS dataset retains in-frame rearrangements with V and J assigned. A fraction of the clones does not appear; measured against another copy, unresolved V genes explain less than half of the discrepancy, and the remainder lacks a known reason. The sample has 160,000 or so clones on record, 11% of them singletons. The ten largest clones represent 2% to 2.5% of the sample. The sample consisted of central memory CD4+ T cells from blood. The receptors shown here come from a man younger than 30 in good health.

Comments on this clone: The sample carries other DNA sequences with the same CDR3. V is TRBV29-1 and J is TRBJ1-2; D possibly corresponds to TRBD1 (5 bases). This CDR3 has 10 residues. V was clipped by 6 bases and J by 8 bases, with 10 bases between them. The germline V gene encodes CDR1 SQVTM and CDR2 ANQGSEA. The CDR3 region is CSVGDSGYTF. The CDR3 region has the DNA TGCAGCGTAGGAGACAGCGGCTACACCTTC.

Only a few counts were recorded for this clone. The gene calls are TRBV19 and TRBJ1-1, with D unclear. Germline lookup yields CDR1 LNHDA and CDR2 SQIVND (reference sequence). The V end lost 1 base, the J end lost 4 bases, and 10 bases lay between the germline ends. The CDR3 covers 14 residues. CDR3 amino acids: CASSIGVSGTEAFF. The DNA of the CDR3 is TGTGCCAGTAGTATAGGGGTCTCGGGCACTGAAGCTTTCTTT.

Details on this clone: The germline gene is not matched at one end of the junction; a read error may be the cause. The chain recombines TRBV7-9 with TRBJ2-7; 10 nucleotides align to TRBD2. CDR1 is SEHNR, CDR2 FQNEAQ, per germline (reference sequence). This CDR3 has 16 residues. CDR3 nucleotide sequence: TGTGCCAGCAGCTTAAGACCTAGCGGGAGTTCCTCCGAGCAGTACTTC. As protein: CASSLRPSGSSSEQYF. Complete variable domain (other parts from reference TRBV7-9 and TRBJ2-7): DTGVSQNPRHKITKRGQNVTFRCDPISEHNRLYWYRQTLGQGPEFLTYFQNEAQLEKSRLLSDRFSAERPKGSFSTLEIQRTEQGDSAMYLCASSLRPSGSSSEQYFGPGTRLTVT.

This chain links TRBV18 with TRBJ1-1; TRBD1 matches 8 bases. The CDR3 loop spans 15 amino acids. Unmatched junction bases numbered 7, after V lost 0 bases and J lost 7 bases. Germline CDR1 KGHSH, CDR2 LQKENI. The CDR3: CASSPPTTGAGEAFF. The CDR3, as DNA: TGTGCCAGCTCACCACCTACGACAGGGGCAGGTGAAGCTTTCTTT.

This clone was counted at least ten times. The chain couples TRBV25-1 to TRBJ2-3; 9 nucleotides line up with TRBD2. The germline V gene encodes CDR1 MGHDK and CDR2 SYGVNS. V lost 3 bases, J lost 4 bases, and 8 bases stayed unmatched. This CDR3 comprises 16 residues. Written as DNA, the CDR3 is TGTGCCAGCAGTGAGTGGGCTAGCGGGAAGGCAGATACGCAGTATTTT. Translated, it gives CASSEWASGKADTQYF.

This clone appeared many times. The gene calls are TRBV6-1 and TRBJ1-1, with a weak D call TRBD1 (6 bases). The ends were cut back, 2 bases at V and 1 base at J, with 11 bases in the middle. The CDR3 length is 15 residues. CDR1 is MNHNS and CDR2 is SASEGT in the germline V gene. CDR3 nucleotide sequence: TGTGCCAGCAGTGAAAGGTGGACAGAGAACACTGAAGCTTTCTTT. It is translated as CASSERWTENTEAFF.

V gene TRBV27 combines with J gene TRBJ2-7; TRBD1 agrees at 9 bases. The V and J ends lost 5 bases and 4 bases, in that order; junction bases with no gene match: 6. The CDR3 sequence is 14 residues long. The germline CDR1 and CDR2 sequences are MNHEY and SMNVEV (reference sequence). CDR3 protein: CASSHYRGQYEQYF. The DNA for the CDR3 is TGTGCCAGCAGTCACTACAGGGGGCAATACGAGCAGTACTTC.

The chain recombines TRBV28 with TRBJ1-6, with D unclear. Germline V gene data show CDR1 as MDHEN and CDR2 as SYDVKM. Between the trimmed V and J ends, which lost 8 bases and 2 bases, there was a span of 16 bases. This CDR3 has 16 residues. CDR3 protein: CASRTRGTTYNSPLHF. CDR3 nucleotides: TGTGCCAGCCGTACCCGGGGAACCACCTATAATTCACCCCTCCACTTT.